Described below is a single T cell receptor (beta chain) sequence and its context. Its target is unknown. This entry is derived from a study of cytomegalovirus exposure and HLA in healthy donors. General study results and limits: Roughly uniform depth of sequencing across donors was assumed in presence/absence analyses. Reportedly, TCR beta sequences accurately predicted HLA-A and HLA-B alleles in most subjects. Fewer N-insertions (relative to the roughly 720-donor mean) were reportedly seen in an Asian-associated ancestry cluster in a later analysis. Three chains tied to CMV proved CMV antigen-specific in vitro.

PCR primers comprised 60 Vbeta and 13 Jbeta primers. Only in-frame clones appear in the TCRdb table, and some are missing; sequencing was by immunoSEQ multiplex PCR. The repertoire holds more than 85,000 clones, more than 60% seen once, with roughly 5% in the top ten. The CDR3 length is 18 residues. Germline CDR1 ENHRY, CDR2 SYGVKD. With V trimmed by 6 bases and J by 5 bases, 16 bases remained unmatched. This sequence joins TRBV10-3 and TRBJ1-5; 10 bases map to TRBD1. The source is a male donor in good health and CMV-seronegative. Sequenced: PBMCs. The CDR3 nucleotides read TGTGCCATCAGCCCTTCCGGGACAGGGGAAGGGAAGGATCAGCCCCAGCATTTT. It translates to CAISPSGTGEGKDQPQHF.